These 6 T cell receptor beta chains were sequenced from one sample in a study of beta chain features in type 1 diabetes. Isolated RNA was reverse transcribed in full, so expressed TCRB transcripts were sequenced. TCRdb's copy holds only in-frame clones and misses some; the assay was immunoSEQ multiplex PCR. The sample lists under 350,000 clones; around 7.3% were seen once. The sequencing input was central memory CD4+ T cells from blood. The receptor set was obtained from a woman younger than 35 in good health.

This chain uses TRBV19 with TRBJ1-5, with 7 nucleotides matching TRBD1. Germline CDR1 and CDR2: LNHDA and SQIVND (reference sequence). This CDR3 region has 15 residues. The V gene end was trimmed by 3 bases and the J gene end by 6 bases; junction bases not matched to a gene: 8. The CDR3 DNA reads as TGTGCCAGTAGTATCATGACAGGGTCTCGTCAGCCCCAGCATTTT. It translates to CASSIMTGSRQPQHF.

The V and J genes are TRBV25-1 and TRBJ1-4, with 11 positions matching TRBD1. The CDR3 consists of 16 residues. With 3 bases clipped from V and 5 bases from J, the junction kept 5 bases outside the gene matches. Per the germline V gene, CDR1 is MGHDK and CDR2 is SYGVNS. The CDR3: CASSEDRGQRNEKLFF. Written as DNA, the CDR3 is TGTGCCAGCAGTGAGGACAGGGGGCAGAGGAATGAAAAACTGTTTTTT.

This chain uses TRBV7-2 with TRBJ2-1, with 7 positions matching TRBD1. Germline values: CDR1 SGHTA, CDR2 FQGNSA. The ends lost 1 base at V and 8 bases at J; junction bases unmatched: 5. This CDR3 comprises 14 residues. The DNA of the CDR3 is TGTGCCAGCAGCTTAGGCCCTGACAGGGATGAGCAGTTCTTC. This codes for CASSLGPDRDEQFF.

The rearrangement joins TRBV7-2 to TRBJ2-6, with no clear D. Germline V gene sequence: CDR1 SGHTA, CDR2 FQGNSA. CDR3 size: 15 residues. The ends were cut back, 7 bases at V and 0 bases at J, with 10 bases in the middle. The CDR3 loop reads CASKLALSGANVLTF. The DNA of the CDR3 is TGTGCCAGCAAGCTTGCCCTCTCTGGGGCCAACGTCCTGACTTTC.

This chain joins TRBV9 and TRBJ2-1; 9 positions agree with TRBD2. Germline V lookup: CDR1 SGDLS, CDR2 YYNGEE. V was pared by 3 bases and J by 1 base, with 14 bases of the junction left unmatched. CDR3 length: 19 amino acids. The CDR3 sequence: CASSGAWAGGLQSYNEQFF. The CDR3 DNA follows: TGTGCCAGCAGCGGGGCCTGGGCGGGGGGGCTCCAATCCTACAATGAGCAGTTCTTC.

This clone was detected a few times. The chain combines TRBV7-9 with TRBJ2-7; TRBD1 might be the D (5 bases). V lost 5 bases, J lost 2 bases, and 13 bases lay in between. CDR1 and CDR2 (germline): SEHNR, FQNEAQ (reference sequence). This CDR3 has 14 amino acids. The CDR3 DNA reads as TGTGCCAGCAGCCAAGAGGTAGGGGCCTACGAGCAGTACTTC. Its translation: CASSQEVGAYEQYF.